This T cell receptor (beta chain) is from a study of T-cell reconstitution after alpha-beta-depleted transplantation in children. Preparation of the TCRbeta library was carried out with unique molecular identifiers. TCRdb reprocessed the PCR reads via MiXCR and lists one record per CDR3 protein. The sample records roughly 200,000 distinct CDR3 sequences, roughly 15% being singletons. V gave up 5 bases and J gave up 9 bases, with 17 bases separating them. The CDR3 extends over 15 amino acids. The rearrangement uses TRBV12-3 or TRBV12-4 and TRBJ1-6; possible D gene TRBD1, 5 bases. The sample consisted of PBMCs from the stem cell graft donor, taken from the stem cell graft. The TCR comes from a human donor who donated a stem cell graft to a child with acute lymphoblastic leukemia. CDR3 sequence (DNA): TGTGCCAGCAGTCCCCCCGGGGCTGAGGGTTCACCCCTCCACTTT. This encodes CASSPPGAEGSPLHF.